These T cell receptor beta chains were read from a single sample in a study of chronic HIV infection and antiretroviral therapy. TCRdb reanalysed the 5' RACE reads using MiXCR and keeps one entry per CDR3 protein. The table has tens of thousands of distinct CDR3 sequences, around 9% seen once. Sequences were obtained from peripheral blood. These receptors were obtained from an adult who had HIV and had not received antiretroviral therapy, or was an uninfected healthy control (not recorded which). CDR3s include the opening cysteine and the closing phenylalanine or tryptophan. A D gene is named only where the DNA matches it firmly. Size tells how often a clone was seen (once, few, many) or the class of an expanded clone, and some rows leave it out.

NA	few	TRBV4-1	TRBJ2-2	TGCGCCAGCAGCCAAGACAGGGTTAACACCGGGGAGCTGTTTTTT	CASSQDRVNTGELFF
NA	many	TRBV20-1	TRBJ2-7	TGCAGTGCTAAGACAGGCCCTACTGAGCAGTACTTC	CSAKTGPTEQYF
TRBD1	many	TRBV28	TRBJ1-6	TGTGCCAGCAGTGCGGGACAGGGTTATAATTCACCCCTCCACTTT	CASSAGQGYNSPLHF
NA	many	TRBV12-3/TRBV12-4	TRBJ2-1	TGTGCCAGCAGTTTGCAGTTCTTC	CASSLQFF
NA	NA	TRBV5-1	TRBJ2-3	TGCGCCAGCAGCTTTCCCACAGATACGCAGTATTTT	CASSFPTDTQYF
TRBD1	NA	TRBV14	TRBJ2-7	TGTGCCAGCAGCCCTATCGGACAGGGGCCCTACGAGCAGTACTTC	CASSPIGQGPYEQYF
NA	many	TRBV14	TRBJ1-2	TGTGCCAGCAGCCAAGCTACAGCAAATGGCTACACCTTC	CASSQATANGYTF
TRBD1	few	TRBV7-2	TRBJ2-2	TGTGCCAGCAGCTTGACAGGGGGTACCGGGGAGCTGTTTTTT	CASSLTGGTGELFF
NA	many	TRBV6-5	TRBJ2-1	TGTGCCAGCAGTCTAGGGAATGAGCAGTTCTTC	CASSLGNEQFF
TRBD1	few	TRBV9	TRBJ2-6	TGTGCCAGCAGCGTAGTGGGGACAGGCGTCCTGACTTTC	CASSVVGTGVLTF
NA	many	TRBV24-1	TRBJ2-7	TGTGCCACCAGTGATGGGTTGGAGCAGTACTTC	CATSDGLEQYF
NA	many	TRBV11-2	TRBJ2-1	TGTGCCAGCAGCGATCAGGGGGGGAATGAGCAGTTCTTC	CASSDQGGNEQFF
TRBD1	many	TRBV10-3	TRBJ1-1	TGTGCCATCAGTGAGCGGGACAGGGAGGCGAACACTGAAGCTTTCTTT	CAISERDREANTEAFF
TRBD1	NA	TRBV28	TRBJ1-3	TGTGCCAGCAAAGCGGGACAGGGGGTGGCTGGAAACACCATATATTTT	CASKAGQGVAGNTIYF
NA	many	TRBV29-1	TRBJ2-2	TGCAGCGTTGGACTGAACACCGGGGAGCTGTTTTTT	CSVGLNTGELFF
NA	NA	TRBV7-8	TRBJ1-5	TGTGCCAGCAGCTTAGAGTCGCCGTCCAATCAGCCCCAGCATTTT	CASSLESPSNQPQHF
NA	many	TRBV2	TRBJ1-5	TGTGCCAGCAGTGTTGAACAGGGTTACAATCAGCCCCAGCATTTT	CASSVEQGYNQPQHF
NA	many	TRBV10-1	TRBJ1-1	TGCGCCAGCAGTGAGTCCCCCGGGGACACTGAAGCTTTCTTT	CASSESPGDTEAFF
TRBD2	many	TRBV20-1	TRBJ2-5	TGCAGTGCAGGAGGCGGACTAGCGGGAGCAGAGACCCAGTACTTC	CSAGGGLAGAETQYF
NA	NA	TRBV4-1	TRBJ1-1	TGCGCCAGCAGCCAACCCCTAAGGGGGAAGAACACTGAAGCTTTCTTT	CASSQPLRGKNTEAFF
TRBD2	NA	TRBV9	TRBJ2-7	TGTGCCAGCAGCGTAGGGACTAGCGTTTACGAGCAGTACTTC	CASSVGTSVYEQYF
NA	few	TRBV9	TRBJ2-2	TGTGCCAGCAGCGTAGAGTCGGACATCATGACCGGGGAGCTGTTTTTT	CASSVESDIMTGELFF
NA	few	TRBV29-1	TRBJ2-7	TGCAGCGTATCCGGGACGATCGCCTACGAGCAGTACTTC	CSVSGTIAYEQYF
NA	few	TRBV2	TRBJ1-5	TGTGCCAGCAGGGCAGTTGATCAGCCCCAGCATTTT	CASRAVDQPQHF
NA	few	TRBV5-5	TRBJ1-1	TGTGCCAGCAGCCTGCATGACAGGATGAACACTGAAGCTTTCTTT	CASSLHDRMNTEAFF
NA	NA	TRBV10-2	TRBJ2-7	TGCGCCAGCAGCTCCATTATGACCCGGGAGGAGCAGTACTTC	CASSSIMTREEQYF
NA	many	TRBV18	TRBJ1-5	TGTGCCAGCTCGCCCATTCCCTCAGGGGCTCGGCAGCCCCAGCATTTT	CASSPIPSGARQPQHF
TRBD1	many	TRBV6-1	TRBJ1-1	TGTGCCAGCAGTGAGCCGGGACAGGGGAGCACTGAAGCTTTCTTT	CASSEPGQGSTEAFF
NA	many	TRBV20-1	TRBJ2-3	TGCAGTGCTAAGAGGTGGTGGGAAGGCACAGATACGCAGTATTTT	CSAKRWWEGTDTQYF
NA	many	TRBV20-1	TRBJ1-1	TGCAGTGCTAGAGAAGCAGGACCGAACACTGAAGCTTTCTTT	CSAREAGPNTEAFF
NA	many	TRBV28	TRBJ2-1	TGTGCCAGCAGTTGGGGTATCAACAATGAGCAGTTCTTC	CASSWGINNEQFF
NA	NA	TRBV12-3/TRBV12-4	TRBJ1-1	TGTGCCAGCAGTCCACAAGGTCAGGGGAGTGAAGCTTTCTTT	CASSPQGQGSEAFF
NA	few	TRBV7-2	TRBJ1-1	TGTGCCAGCAGCCGGGGGGACACAAACACTGAAGCTTTCTTT	CASSRGDTNTEAFF
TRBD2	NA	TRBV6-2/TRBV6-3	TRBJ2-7	TGTGCCAGCAGTCAGACTAGCCTCTACGAGCAGTACTTC	CASSQTSLYEQYF
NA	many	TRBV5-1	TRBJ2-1	TGCGCCAGCAGCCCCCGTGTGTCGGCCGCCTCTAATGAGCAGTTCTTC	CASSPRVSAASNEQFF
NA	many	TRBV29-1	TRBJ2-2	TGCAGCGTTGATAGTCAGACCACCGGGGAGCTGTTTTTT	CSVDSQTTGELFF
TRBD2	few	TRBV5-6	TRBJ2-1	TGTGCCAGCAGCTTGGTGGCGGGGGTACACAATGAGCAGTTCTTC	CASSLVAGVHNEQFF
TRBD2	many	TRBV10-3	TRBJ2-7	TGTGCCATCAGTGAGGAGCCAGCGGGAGGCTCCTACGAGCAGTACTTC	CAISEEPAGGSYEQYF
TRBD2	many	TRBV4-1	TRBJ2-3	TGCGCCAGCAGCCATTCTAGCGGGCCCAAAGATACGCAGTATTTT	CASSHSSGPKDTQYF
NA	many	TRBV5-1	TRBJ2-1	TGCGCCAGCAGTCGGGCGGGATCCTACAATGAGCAGTTCTTC	CASSRAGSYNEQFF
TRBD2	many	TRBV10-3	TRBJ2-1	TGTGCCATCAGCGCAACTAGCGGGGGAGAGCAGTTCTTC	CAISATSGGEQFF
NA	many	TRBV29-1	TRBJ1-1	TGCAGCGTTGAACGACAGCTGAACACTGAAGCTTTCTTT	CSVERQLNTEAFF
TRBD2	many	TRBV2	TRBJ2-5	TGTGCCAGCAGAGAGGCTAGCGGGAGGGCCGTAAAGACCCAGTACTTC	CASREASGRAVKTQYF
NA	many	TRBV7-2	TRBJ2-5	TGTGCCAGCAGCTTAGCCCAGGGTGTCAGCGAGACCCAGTACTTC	CASSLAQGVSETQYF
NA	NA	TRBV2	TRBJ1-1	TGTGCCAGCAGGGCTCAGGGTTGGCGGGCTTTCTTT	CASRAQGWRAFF
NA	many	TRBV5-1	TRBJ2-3	TGCGCCAGCAGCTTGGAGGTCACAGATACGCAGTATTTT	CASSLEVTDTQYF
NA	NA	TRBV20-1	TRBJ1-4	TGCAGTGCTGTAGCCCTTGGGGAAGAAAAACTGTTTTTT	CSAVALGEEKLFF